The next 23 T cell receptor beta chains were all read from a single sample in a study of blood T cell repertoires in COVID-19. Libraries were prepared by immunoSEQ multiplex PCR; TCRdb keeps only in-frame clonotypes and omits some of them. The sample lists more than 150,000 clones, approximately 86% occurring once. Sequenced material: PBMCs or T cells enriched from blood (not recorded which). These receptors were collected from a young woman who had recovered from COVID-19.

The genes are TRBV5-5 and TRBJ1-1, with a tentative D call TRBD1 (6 bases). Germline loops: CDR1 SGHKS, CDR2 YYEKEE (reference sequence). The CDR3 sequence is 14 residues long. Trimming took 1 base from V and 1 from J, leaving 8 bases between them. CDR3 nucleotide sequence: TGTGCCAGCAGCTTGCCAGGGGCGAACACTGAAGCTTTCTTT. Its translation is CASSLPGANTEAFF.

The chain uses TRBV7-9 and TRBJ2-7; D perhaps matches TRBD2 (6 bases). The CDR3 consists of 16 residues. CDR1 SEHNR and CDR2 FQNEAQ come from the germline V gene (reference sequence). Between the trimmed V and J ends, which lost 4 bases and 6 bases, there was a span of 22 bases. CDR3 bases: TGTGCCAGCAGCTGGAGGGGCGCAGGGATAGATGGCGAGCAGTACTTC. This sequence encodes CASSWRGAGIDGEQYF. The full variable domain, rest sourced from reference TRBV7-9 and TRBJ2-7, is DTGVSQNPRHKITKRGQNVTFRCDPISEHNRLYWYRQTLGQGPEFLTYFQNEAQLEKSRLLSDRFSAERPKGSFSTLEIQRTEQGDSAMYLCASSWRGAGIDGEQYFGPGTRLTVT.

The chain links TRBV5-6 to TRBJ2-1, with 7 nucleotides matching TRBD1. Germline CDR1 SGHDT, CDR2 YYEEEE. With 6 bases clipped from V and 2 bases from J, the junction kept 8 bases outside the gene matches. This CDR3 spans 15 amino acids. As DNA, the CDR3 is TGTGCCAGCAAAAAGACAGGGAACCCCTACAATGAGCAGTTCTTC. Translating gives CASKKTGNPYNEQFF. The variable domain in full, completed from reference TRBV5-6 and TRBJ2-1, reads DAGVTQSPTHLIKTRGQQVTLRCSPKSGHDTVSWYQQALGQGPQFIFQYYEEEERQRGNFPDRFSGHQFPNYSSELNVNALLLGDSALYLCASKKTGNPYNEQFFGPGTRLTVL.

The chain joins TRBV6-5 to TRBJ1-3; the D is unclear. The V gene's germline CDR1 is MNHEY and CDR2 SVGAGI. This CDR3 comprises 15 residues. V was clipped by 6 bases and J by 4 bases, with 16 bases between them. In DNA, the CDR3 is TGTGCCAGCAGCCAAGACTTGGGGAGAGGAAACACCATATATTTT. Residues: CASSQDLGRGNTIYF.

The J gene is TRBJ1-2, the V gene TRBV27; D might be TRBD1 (6 bases). CDR3 length: 14 residues. Germline V gene lookup returns CDR1 MNHEY and CDR2 SMNVEV (reference sequence). Trimming stripped 4 bases from V and 8 bases from J, with 17 bases between. The CDR3 reads CASSSTGLGGGYTF. CDR3 nucleotide sequence: TGTGCCAGCAGTTCTACAGGGTTGGGTGGCGGCTACACCTTC.

V gene TRBV5-1 combines with J gene TRBJ2-1; a possible D gene is TRBD2 (5 bases). The germline CDR1 and CDR2 sequences are SGHRS and YFSETQ. Trimming removed 0 bases at V and 1 base at J, with 11 bases between. This CDR3 is built from 16 residues. CDR3 loop: CASSLVGVVSYNEQFF. DNA of the CDR3: TGCGCCAGCAGCTTGGTCGGGGTAGTGTCCTACAATGAGCAGTTCTTC. Full variable domain (remainder filled in from reference TRBV5-1 and TRBJ2-1): KAGVTQTPRYLIKTRGQQVTLSCSPISGHRSVSWYQQTPGQGLQFLFEYFSETQRNKGNFPGRFSGRQFSNSRSEMNVSTLELGDSALYLCASSLVGVVSYNEQFFGPGTRLTVL.

The V and J genes are TRBV19 and TRBJ1-1, with D perhaps matching TRBD1 (6 bases). The ends were cut back, 4 bases at V and 6 bases at J, with 9 bases in the middle. There are 12 residues in the CDR3. Germline CDR1 reads LNHDA; CDR2 reads SQIVND (reference sequence). The CDR3 DNA reads as TGTGCCAGTAGTACAGGACAGTCTGAAGCTTTCTTT. Translated, it gives CASSTGQSEAFF.

This chain uses TRBV5-1 with TRBJ1-1; TRBD1 matches 7 bases. This CDR3 comprises 14 residues. The V gene's germline CDR1 is SGHRS and CDR2 YFSETQ. J lost 12 bases, V lost 0 bases, and 11 bases had no gene match. The CDR3, as DNA: TGCGCCAGCAGCTTGGATGGGACAGCCCTTGCATCTTTCTTT. As protein: CASSLDGTALASFF.

The V gene is TRBV5-5, the J gene TRBJ1-1; D is unresolved. CDR3 length: 13 residues. Germline CDR1 SGHKS, CDR2 YYEKEE (reference sequence). Trimming left V 0 bases short and J 1 base short, with 4 bases between. The CDR3 region is CASSLGGNTEAFF. As DNA, the CDR3 is TGTGCCAGCAGCTTGGGCGGGAACACTGAAGCTTTCTTT.

This chain uses TRBV4-3 with TRBJ1-3; no reliable D call. CDR1 is LGHNA, CDR2 YSLEER, per germline. The CDR3 runs 17 residues. The ends were cut back, 0 bases at V and 3 bases at J, with 15 bases in the middle. CDR3 amino acids: CASSQDVYGTGGNTIYF. As DNA, the CDR3 is TGCGCCAGCAGCCAAGATGTGTATGGAACGGGTGGAAACACCATATATTTT.

This clone appeared a single time. The chain uses TRBV4-2 and TRBJ2-1; 12 bases line up with TRBD2. V shed 1 base and J 7 bases; nucleotides not matched to a gene: 2. The CDR3 extends over 15 amino acids. Germline V gene data show CDR1 as LGHNA and CDR2 as YNFKEQ. In DNA, the CDR3 is TGTGCCAGCAGCCAAGCTACTAGCGGGAGGAATGAGCAGTTCTTC. Its protein product is CASSQATSGRNEQFF.

The chain carries TRBV19 and TRBJ2-2; 7 positions agree with TRBD1. The CDR3 covers 14 residues. Germline assignment: CDR1 LNHDA and CDR2 SQIVND (reference sequence). V was pared by 6 bases and J by 6 bases, with 7 bases of the junction left unmatched. CDR3 DNA: TGTGCCAGTAGGCGACAGGGTAGGGCCGGGGAGCTGTTTTTT. It is translated as CASRRQGRAGELFF.

The count of this clone is one. This chain uses TRBV6-5 with TRBJ1-2, with D uncertain. This CDR3 spans 14 amino acids. V lost 3 bases and J 4 bases, leaving 12 bases between the germline ends. Germline V gene data show CDR1 as MNHEY and CDR2 as SVGAGI. CDR3 sequence (DNA): TGTGCCAGCAGTTATGCACAGTCGCGCTATGGCTACACCTTC. Encoded protein: CASSYAQSRYGYTF.

The chain uses TRBV9 and TRBJ1-2, with TRBD1 identical over 8 bases. The CDR3 consists of 13 residues. J lost 9 bases, V lost 4 bases, and 8 bases had no gene match. Germline CDR1 and CDR2: SGDLS and YYNGEE. The CDR3 loop reads CASSPRQGLSYTF. The CDR3 DNA reads TGTGCCAGCAGCCCCCGACAGGGGTTAAGCTACACCTTC.

CDR3: CASSLDRDSSNTGELFF. The CDR3 DNA sequence: TGTGCCAGCAGCTTAGACCGGGACAGTTCCAACACCGGGGAGCTGTTTTTT. The chain uses TRBV7-2 and TRBJ2-2; 7 nucleotides align to TRBD1. Germline V gene data show CDR1 as SGHTA and CDR2 as FQGNSA. J lost 2 bases, V lost 1 base, and 7 bases had no gene match. CDR3 length: 17 amino acids.

The chain couples TRBV28 to TRBJ2-7; 8 bases map to TRBD2. The germline CDR1 and CDR2 sequences are MDHEN and SYDVKM. Trimming at V came to 5 bases and at J to 4 bases, leaving 10 bases not matched to a gene. The CDR3 is made up of 15 amino acids. The CDR3 loop reads CASSATGGKGYEQYF. The CDR3 nucleotides are TGTGCCAGCAGTGCTACGGGAGGGAAGGGGTACGAGCAGTACTTC.

This chain links TRBV4-2 with TRBJ1-6; TRBD1 aligns across 9 bases. The CDR3 contains 15 residues. From germline, CDR1 is LGHNA and CDR2 YNFKEQ. The V gene end was trimmed by 4 bases and the J gene end by 9 bases; junction bases not matched to a gene: 7. The CDR3 reads CASSRPGQGVSPLHF. CDR3 coding DNA: TGTGCCAGCAGCCGACCGGGACAGGGTGTTTCACCCCTCCACTTT.

J is TRBJ1-1 and V is TRBV12-5; 7 bases agree with TRBD1. The CDR3 totals 13 residues. Germline V CDR1 and CDR2: LGHNT, FRNRAP. The J segment lost 3 bases and the V segment lost 5 bases, leaving 3 bases of the junction unmatched. The CDR3 spells CASGGQEDTEAFF. CDR3 coding DNA: TGTGCTAGTGGTGGACAGGAGGACACTGAAGCTTTCTTT.

The V call is TRBV9, the J call TRBJ2-7, with TRBD1 as a possible D gene (6 bases). CDR3 length: 15 residues. Germline CDR1 SGDLS, CDR2 YYNGEE. V shed 4 bases and J shed 2 bases, with 16 bases lying between them. Written as DNA, the CDR3 is TGTGCCAGCAGCCCTCGACAGGCCGGAACCTACGAGCAGTACTTC. This codes for CASSPRQAGTYEQYF.

V is TRBV24-1 and J is TRBJ2-7; the D gene is possibly TRBD2 (5 bases). V was clipped by 3 bases and J by 7 bases, with 12 bases between them. CDR1 and CDR2 from the germline V gene are KGHDR and SFDVKD. The CDR3 has 13 residues. The CDR3 sequence is CATSDGGFGEQYF. Here the CDR3 DNA reads TGTGCCACCAGTGATGGCGGGTTTGGAGAGCAGTACTTC.

The chain recombines TRBV6-5 with TRBJ1-1; D might be TRBD1 (6 bases). From germline, CDR1 is MNHEY and CDR2 SVGAGI. There are 16 residues in the CDR3. Between the trimmed V and J ends, which lost 0 bases and 4 bases, there was a span of 15 bases. CDR3 residues: CASSYSKSGAGTEAFF. CDR3 DNA: TGTGCCAGCAGTTACTCGAAATCAGGGGCAGGCACTGAAGCTTTCTTT.

The CDR3 loop reads CSVGPRDSSYGYTF. Here the CDR3 DNA reads TGCAGCGTGGGACCCCGGGACAGCAGCTATGGCTACACCTTC. V is TRBV29-1 and J is TRBJ1-2, with 7 bases matching TRBD1. The CDR3 has 14 amino acids. CDR1 is SQVTM and CDR2 is ANQGSEA in the germline V gene. Trimming at V came to 6 bases and at J to 4 bases, leaving 11 bases not matched to a gene.

The chain links TRBV5-1 to TRBJ1-2; TRBD1 is a possible D gene (6 bases). The CDR3 totals 14 residues. Trimming stripped 3 bases from V and 7 bases from J, with 16 bases between. CDR1 SGHRS and CDR2 YFSETQ come from the germline V gene. DNA of the CDR3: TGCGCCAGCAGCTGGGCAGGGGATTATGGTGGCTACACCTTC. Translating it yields CASSWAGDYGGYTF.